Sequencing of this T cell receptor (beta chain) was carried out in a study of blood T cell repertoires in COVID-19. Sequencing was performed with immunoSEQ multiplex PCR; in TCRdb, only in-frame clones are kept and a portion is missing. The data contain more than 250,000 clones, 85% to 90% of them singletons. The CDR3 sequence is 15 residues long. V lost 6 bases to trimming and J lost 8 bases, with 20 bases between them. Germline V gives CDR1 ENHRY, CDR2 SYGVKD. It was during active infection that Seattle patients were enrolled and then longitudinally followed. The chain links TRBV10-3 to TRBJ2-1; D possibly corresponds to TRBD2 (7 bases). The clonotype was recovered from a woman aged 45-65 years with COVID-19, enrolled during active disease. Sequenced input: peripheral blood. CDR3 sequence reads: CAIRAGDYREDEQFF. The CDR3 DNA follows: TGTGCCATCAGAGCAGGGGACTACCGAGAGGATGAGCAGTTCTTC.